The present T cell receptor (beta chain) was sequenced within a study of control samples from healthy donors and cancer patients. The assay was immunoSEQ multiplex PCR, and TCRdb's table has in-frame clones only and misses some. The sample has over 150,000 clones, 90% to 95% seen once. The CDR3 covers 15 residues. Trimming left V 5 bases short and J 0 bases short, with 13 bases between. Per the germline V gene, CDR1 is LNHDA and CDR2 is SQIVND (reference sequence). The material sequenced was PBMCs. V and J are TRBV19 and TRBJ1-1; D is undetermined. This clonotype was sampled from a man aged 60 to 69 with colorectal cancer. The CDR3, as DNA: TGTGCCAGTAGTGCTCTTCAAGGGATGAACACTGAAGCTTTCTTT. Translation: CASSALQGMNTEAFF.